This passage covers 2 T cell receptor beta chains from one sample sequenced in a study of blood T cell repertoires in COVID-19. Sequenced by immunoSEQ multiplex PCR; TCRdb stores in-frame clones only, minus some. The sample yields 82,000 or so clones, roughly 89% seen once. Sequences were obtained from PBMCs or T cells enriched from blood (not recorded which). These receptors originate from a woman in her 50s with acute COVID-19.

DNA for the CDR3: TGTGCCAGCAGTGCCCAGAGGACTAGTTTAAATGAGCAGTTCTTC. This encodes CASSAQRTSLNEQFF. The rearrangement uses TRBV6-2 or TRBV6-3 and TRBJ2-1, with TRBD2 identical over 7 bases. V lost 5 bases, J lost 7 bases, and 11 bases stayed unmatched. The CDR3 is made up of 15 amino acids. Germline assignment: CDR1 MNHEY and CDR2 SVGEGT.

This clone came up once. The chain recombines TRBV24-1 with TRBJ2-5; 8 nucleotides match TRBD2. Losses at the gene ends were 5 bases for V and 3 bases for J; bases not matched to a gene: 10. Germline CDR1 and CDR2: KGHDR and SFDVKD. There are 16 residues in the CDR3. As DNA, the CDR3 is TGTGCCACCAGTGCATTGACTAGCGCCGAGGAAGAGACCCAGTACTTC. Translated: CATSALTSAEEETQYF.